The 21 T cell receptor beta chains given below trace back to one sample, sequenced in a study of shared clonotypes between healthy human individuals. Clones were read by immunoSEQ multiplex PCR, and TCRdb kept only the in-frame ones, dropping some. The sample lists about 1,500,000 clones; around 97% were seen once. Sequencing was done on a sample of naive CD4+ T cells sorted from blood. Subset noted: CD45RA+ positively selected. All receptors derive from a man younger than 40 in good health.

The chain links TRBV5-4 to TRBJ2-3; 7 nucleotides line up with TRBD1. Germline lookup yields CDR1 SGHNT and CDR2 YYREEE (reference sequence). This CDR3 is built from 15 residues. J lost 4 bases, V lost 0 bases, and 5 bases had no gene match. CDR3 amino acids: CASSLARGKADTQYF. The CDR3, as DNA: TGTGCCAGCAGCTTGGCCAGGGGGAAGGCAGATACGCAGTATTTT.

V usage is TRBV4-1 and J usage is TRBJ2-5, with D perhaps being TRBD1 or TRBD2 (5 bases each). The CDR3 is 14 amino acids. Trimming pared 3 bases from V and 4 bases from J, leaving 12 bases between. CDR1 MGHRA and CDR2 YSYEKL come from the germline V gene. The CDR3 sequence: CASSQVGTRETQYF. CDR3 coding DNA: TGCGCCAGCAGCCAGGTAGGGACGAGAGAGACCCAGTACTTC.

V and J are TRBV19 and TRBJ1-1; the match to TRBD1 covers 12 bases. V dropped 9 bases and J dropped 0; count of bases not matched to a gene: 5. Germline values: CDR1 LNHDA, CDR2 SQIVND (reference sequence). This CDR3 region has 15 residues. The DNA for the CDR3 is TGTGCCAGCACGGGACAGGGGGCGTTGAACACTGAAGCTTTCTTT. It yields the protein CASTGQGALNTEAFF.

The rearrangement links TRBV6-1 to TRBJ2-3, with D perhaps given as TRBD1 or TRBD2 (5 bases each). The V end lost 2 bases, the J end lost 2 bases, and 11 bases lay between the germline ends. The CDR3 spans 15 residues. Per germline, CDR1 MNHNS and CDR2 SASEGT. The CDR3 is CASSERGTNTDTQYF. Written as DNA, the CDR3 is TGTGCCAGCAGTGAACGAGGGACCAACACAGATACGCAGTATTTT.

The chain carries TRBV27 and TRBJ2-1, with TRBD2 matching 9 bases. Germline loops: CDR1 MNHEY, CDR2 SMNVEV (reference sequence). CDR3 length: 15 amino acids. J was trimmed by 6 bases and V by 3 bases; bases with no gene match: 6. The CDR3 reads CASSFGGRAFNEQFF. The CDR3 DNA is TGTGCCAGCAGTTTCGGCGGGAGGGCCTTCAATGAGCAGTTCTTC.

The gene calls are TRBV11-2 and TRBJ2-1, with TRBD2 matching 12 bases. Trimming at V came to 3 bases and at J to 7 bases, leaving 1 base not matched to a gene. Germline V gene lookup returns CDR1 SGHAT and CDR2 FQNNGV. The CDR3 totals 14 residues. The CDR3: CASSLTSGSNEQFF. CDR3 nucleotides: TGTGCCAGCAGCTTGACTAGCGGGAGTAATGAGCAGTTCTTC.

This chain connects TRBV25-1 to TRBJ1-1; TRBD1 agrees at 8 bases. The CDR3 loop spans 16 amino acids. Germline V gene lookup returns CDR1 MGHDK and CDR2 SYGVNS. V gave up 6 bases and J gave up 3 bases; unmatched junction bases: 12. The CDR3 region is CASSVLDRGVDTEAFF. CDR3 sequence (DNA): TGTGCCAGCAGCGTCCTCGACAGGGGCGTGGACACTGAAGCTTTCTTT.

The chain combines TRBV5-4 with TRBJ2-7, with D perhaps matching TRBD2 (6 bases). Trimming stripped 2 bases from V and 6 bases from J, with 12 bases between. The CDR3 runs to 13 residues. The germline V gene has CDR1 SGHNT and CDR2 YYREEE (reference sequence). The DNA for the CDR3 is TGTGCCAGCAGCTTCGGGCGGGATGGCGAGCAGTACTTC. This sequence encodes CASSFGRDGEQYF.

This rearrangement joins TRBV28 to TRBJ1-5, with a tentative D call TRBD1 (5 bases). Trimming stripped 5 bases from V and 0 bases from J, with 17 bases between. This CDR3 region has 17 residues. Germline assignment: CDR1 MDHEN and CDR2 SYDVKM. The DNA of the CDR3 is TGTGCCAGCAGTCCTGCATACGGGGCCTATAGCAATCAGCCCCAGCATTTT. Encoded protein: CASSPAYGAYSNQPQHF.

The chain recombines TRBV5-6 with TRBJ2-3; no clear D gene. V was shortened by 5 bases and J by 2 bases, with 12 bases between the two germline ends. The germline V gene has CDR1 SGHDT and CDR2 YYEEEE. This CDR3 comprises 14 residues. CDR3 sequence (DNA): TGTGCCAGCAGAAACCGTGATACCACAGATACGCAGTATTTT. Its protein is CASRNRDTTDTQYF. The full variable domain, rest sourced from reference TRBV5-6 and TRBJ2-3, is DAGVTQSPTHLIKTRGQQVTLRCSPKSGHDTVSWYQQALGQGPQFIFQYYEEEERQRGNFPDRFSGHQFPNYSSELNVNALLLGDSALYLCASRNRDTTDTQYFGPGTRLTVL.

J is TRBJ1-2 and V is TRBV15, with a tentative D call TRBD1 (6 bases). This CDR3 has 15 amino acids. Germline assignment: CDR1 LNHNV and CDR2 YYDKDF (reference sequence). V lost 3 bases and J 4 bases, leaving 15 bases between the germline ends. The DNA for the CDR3 is TGTGCCACCAGCAGGCCAGGACAGACTTTCTATGGCTACACCTTC. Protein: CATSRPGQTFYGYTF.

The chain couples TRBV5-1 to TRBJ1-4, with a tentative D call TRBD1 (5 bases). V lost 0 bases, J lost 0 bases, and 9 bases lay in between. This CDR3 has 16 residues. Per the germline V gene, CDR1 is SGHRS and CDR2 is YFSETQ. The DNA of the CDR3 is TGCGCCAGCAGCTTGGCTGGACAAGCAACTAATGAAAAACTGTTTTTT. This codes for CASSLAGQATNEKLFF.

This chain uses TRBV18 with TRBJ2-7; D unresolved. With 1 base removed from V and 2 bases from J, the gap between germline ends came to 12 bases. Germline V CDR1 and CDR2: KGHSH, LQKENI. The CDR3 runs to 15 residues. The CDR3 bases are TGTGCCAGCTCACCACGTGGTCCAGAGACCTACGAGCAGTACTTC. It specifies CASSPRGPETYEQYF.

The chain is built from TRBV4-3 and TRBJ2-2; D is unresolved. The V end was cut by 1 base, the J end by 3 bases, with 15 bases between. The V gene's germline CDR1 is LGHNA and CDR2 YSLEER. There are 17 residues in the CDR3. The CDR3 coding sequence is TGCGCCAGCAGCCAAGCCGGCCTCGCGGCTTACACCGGGGAGCTGTTTTTT. Protein sequence: CASSQAGLAAYTGELFF.

DNA of the CDR3: TGTGCCAGCAGCCCTCCTCCAGGGACGCCGGCCCACGAGCAGTACTTC. This encodes CASSPPPGTPAHEQYF. The chain joins TRBV5-4 to TRBJ2-7; TRBD1 or TRBD2 may be the D gene (5 bases each). Trimming cost V 4 bases and J 5 bases, with 22 bases left between them. Germline CDR1 SGHNT, CDR2 YYREEE (reference sequence). There are 16 residues in the CDR3.

V and J are TRBV28 and TRBJ1-1; D is possibly TRBD1 (5 bases). The CDR3 runs to 15 residues. The germline CDR1 and CDR2 sequences are MDHEN and SYDVKM. V lost 2 bases, J lost 1 base, and 11 bases lay in between. CDR3 bases: TGTGCCAGCAGTTTAGGCGACAGTCGGAACACTGAAGCTTTCTTT. Its protein is CASSLGDSRNTEAFF.

The V and J genes are TRBV10-3 and TRBJ2-1, with TRBD2 matching over 13 bases. Germline assignment: CDR1 ENHRY and CDR2 SYGVKD. The CDR3 has 15 amino acids. Trimming cost V 0 bases and J 10 bases; bases outside gene matches: 3. The CDR3 here is CAISESGTSGEEQFF. DNA of the CDR3: TGTGCCATCAGTGAGTCCGGGACTAGCGGGGAAGAGCAGTTCTTC.

The chain is built from TRBV4-2 and TRBJ2-3; tentative D call: TRBD2 (5 bases). The CDR3 totals 16 residues. V lost 1 base to trimming and J lost 1 base, with 12 bases between them. From germline, CDR1 is LGHNA and CDR2 YNFKEQ. The CDR3 loop reads CASSQGRADRTDTQYF. In DNA, the CDR3 is TGTGCCAGCAGCCAAGGGCGGGCGGATCGCACAGATACGCAGTATTTT.

V is TRBV29-1 and J is TRBJ2-7; D might be TRBD2 (5 bases). Germline CDR1 and CDR2: SQVTM and ANQGSEA. This CDR3 has 13 amino acids. V dropped 3 bases and J dropped 3 bases, with 12 bases sitting between them. The CDR3 DNA reads as TGCAGCGTTGACCGGGGATCGGGCTACGAGCAGTACTTC. Amino acid sequence: CSVDRGSGYEQYF.

V is TRBV11-2 and J is TRBJ2-1; no clear D gene. Trimming pared 2 bases from V and 4 bases from J, leaving 6 bases between. In germline, CDR1 is SGHAT, CDR2 FQNNGV. The CDR3 is 13 amino acids. The CDR3 spells CASSLTEYNEQFF. CDR3 DNA sequence: TGTGCCAGCAGCTTAACAGAGTACAATGAGCAGTTCTTC.

The gene calls are TRBV28 and TRBJ1-4; D might be TRBD1 (6 bases). Germline V gene lookup returns CDR1 MDHEN and CDR2 SYDVKM. V lost 2 bases to trimming and J lost 4 bases, with 14 bases between them. There are 16 residues in the CDR3. CDR3 DNA: TGTGCCAGCAGTTTACCCCAACAGGGAGGTAATGAAAAACTGTTTTTT. This sequence encodes CASSLPQQGGNEKLFF.